This TCR beta chain was observed in a study of blood T cell repertoires in COVID-19. Across the whole study: Whether acute or convalescent, the COVID-19 samples came from the United States, Italy and Spain.

The data were produced by immunoSEQ multiplex PCR, yet TCRdb's version contains in-frame clones alone and is incomplete. The profile shows roughly 250,000 clones, approximately 83% of them singletons. The TCR was taken from a human donor in a cohort sampled during active COVID-19. The sample comprised peripheral blood.

CDR3 sequence reads: CASSGTENTGELFF. CDR3 in DNA: TGTGCCAGCAGTGGGACTGAGAACACCGGGGAGCTGTTTTTT. This chain connects TRBV2 to TRBJ2-2; D might be TRBD2 (5 bases). The CDR3 totals 14 residues. CDR1 SNHLY and CDR2 FYNNEI come from the germline V gene. The V and J ends lost 4 bases and 1 base respectively, with 7 bases between them.